One sample yielded the 15 T cell receptor beta chains listed below, sequenced in a study of T cell changes during pregnancy in multiple sclerosis. TCRdb's table, derived via immunoSEQ multiplex PCR, lists solely in-frame clones and lacks some. The sample yields fewer than 150,000 clones, 96% seen once. Sequencing used peripheral blood, obtained after pregnancy. The receptors derive from a female donor with multiple sclerosis, enrolled in a pregnancy study.

V gene TRBV29-1 combines with J gene TRBJ2-7; 10 nucleotides align to TRBD1. CDR3 length: 14 residues. Per the germline V gene, CDR1 is SQVTM and CDR2 is ANQGSEA. Trimming took 4 bases from V and 1 from J; bases not matched to a gene: 4. The CDR3 loop reads CSVATGGFSYEQYF. The CDR3 DNA reads as TGCAGCGTTGCGACAGGGGGCTTTTCCTACGAGCAGTACTTC.

This clone appeared once. The V gene is TRBV7-9, the J gene TRBJ1-1; 10 positions match TRBD1. CDR3 length: 15 residues. Germline CDR1 and CDR2: SEHNR and FQNEAQ (reference sequence). V shed 5 bases, J shed 4 bases, and the junction held 7 bases outside the gene matches. CDR3 bases: TGTGCCAGCAGCGGGGGACAGGGGTTGGGCACTGAAGCTTTCTTT. Amino acid sequence: CASSGGQGLGTEAFF.

This rearrangement joins TRBV2 to TRBJ1-5; perhaps TRBD1 as D (5 bases). The germline V gene encodes CDR1 SNHLY and CDR2 FYNNEI. V was pared by 4 bases and J by 0 bases, with 10 bases between. The CDR3 spans 15 residues. This CDR3 reads CASSVRQNSNQPQHF. The CDR3 DNA sequence: TGTGCCAGCAGTGTCAGACAGAATAGCAATCAGCCCCAGCATTTT. The complete variable domain, with remaining parts taken from reference TRBV2 and TRBJ1-5, reads EPEVTQTPSHQVTQMGQEVILRCVPISNHLYFYWYRQILGQKVEFLVSFYNNEISEKSEIFDDQFSVERPDGSNFTLKIRSTKLEDSAMYFCASSVRQNSNQPQHFGDGTRLSIL.

This clone was detected once. One junction end disagrees with the germline gene, perhaps due to a read error. The chain carries TRBV7-7 and TRBJ2-3, with D perhaps TRBD2 (6 bases). This CDR3 is built from 16 residues. Germline V lookup: CDR1 SSHAT, CDR2 FNYEAQ (reference sequence). Here the CDR3 reads CASSLGTGTSTDTQYF. The CDR3 region has the DNA TGTGCTAGCAGCTTAGGGACTGGTACGAGCACAGATACGCAGTATTTT.

The chain uses TRBV28 and TRBJ1-5, with TRBD1 matching over 7 bases. V lost 5 bases, J lost 1 base, and 11 bases stayed unmatched. Per germline, CDR1 MDHEN and CDR2 SYDVKM. The CDR3 has 17 residues. This CDR3 reads CASSARQGMGSNQPQHF. CDR3 DNA sequence: TGTGCCAGCAGTGCCCGACAGGGAATGGGCAGCAATCAGCCCCAGCATTTT.

This clone appeared a few times. The CDR3 bases are TGTGCCAGCAGCTTCAGGGGGCGGCCTGAAGCTTTCTTT. It codes for CASSFRGRPEAFF. This sequence joins TRBV5-4 and TRBJ1-1; 8 positions agree with TRBD1. This CDR3 has 13 amino acids. In germline, CDR1 is SGHNT, CDR2 YYREEE (reference sequence). J gave up 6 bases and V 2 bases, and 3 bases lay outside the gene matches. Supplemented by reference TRBV5-4 and TRBJ1-1, the full variable domain reads ETGVTQSPTHLIKTRGQQVTLRCSSQSGHNTVSWYQQALGQGPQFIFQYYREEENGRGNFPPRFSGLQFPNYSSELNVNALELDDSALYLCASSFRGRPEAFFGQGTRLTVV.

This sequence joins TRBV7-2 and TRBJ2-7, with TRBD2 identical over 9 bases. Trimming took 0 bases from V and 6 from J; bases not matched to a gene: 6. This CDR3 is 15 amino acids long. Germline-derived CDR1 and CDR2 are SGHTA and FQGNSA. CDR3 sequence reads: CASSLALAGTGEQYF. The CDR3 DNA is TGTGCCAGCAGCTTAGCGCTAGCGGGAACCGGCGAGCAGTACTTC.

CDR3 sequence (DNA): TGTGCCAGCGATCAGGGGGTAATTAACTATGGCTACACCTTC. This gives the protein CASDQGVINYGYTF. V gene TRBV6-6 combines with J gene TRBJ1-2; TRBD1 matches 7 bases. J was trimmed by 1 base and V by 8 bases; bases with no gene match: 7. This CDR3 region has 14 residues. The germline CDR1 and CDR2 sequences are MNHNY and SVGAGI (reference sequence).

This chain links TRBV6-5 with TRBJ2-2; D possibly corresponds to TRBD1 (5 bases). The CDR3 consists of 14 residues. V was trimmed by 5 bases and J by 3 bases, leaving 10 bases between them. Germline CDR1 MNHEY, CDR2 SVGAGI. The CDR3 sequence is CASSSRQHTGELFF. The DNA for the CDR3 is TGTGCCAGCAGTAGTCGACAGCACACCGGGGAGCTGTTTTTT.

This chain connects TRBV10-3 to TRBJ2-1, with a tentative D call TRBD1 (5 bases). V lost 6 bases to trimming and J lost 0 bases, with 6 bases between them. There are 13 residues in the CDR3. Germline CDR1 reads ENHRY; CDR2 reads SYGVKD. CDR3 in DNA: TGTGCCATCAGAGGGGACTCCTACAATGAGCAGTTCTTC. It translates to CAIRGDSYNEQFF.

The chain combines TRBV28 with TRBJ2-2, with 10 nucleotides matching TRBD1. Germline values: CDR1 MDHEN, CDR2 SYDVKM. The CDR3 covers 15 residues. The J segment lost 4 bases and the V segment lost 3 bases, leaving 2 bases of the junction unmatched. CDR3 region: CASSLTGGRTGELFF. The DNA of the CDR3 is TGTGCCAGCAGTTTGACAGGGGGCCGCACCGGGGAGCTGTTTTTT.

The V call is TRBV6-6, the J call TRBJ2-7; 7 bases agree with TRBD2. The germline V gene has CDR1 MNHNY and CDR2 SVGAGI (reference sequence). This CDR3 region has 12 residues. V was pared by 5 bases and J by 4 bases, with 2 bases of the junction left unmatched. The CDR3 sequence: CASSPGRYEQYF. For the CDR3, the DNA is TGTGCCAGCAGTCCCGGGAGGTACGAGCAGTACTTC.

Remarks on this clone: This specimen includes other DNA sequences encoding the same CDR3. This rearrangement joins TRBV5-1 to TRBJ2-3; TRBD2 agrees at 9 bases. The germline V gene encodes CDR1 SGHRS and CDR2 YFSETQ. V lost 4 bases, J lost 3 bases, and 3 bases stayed unmatched. The CDR3 has 14 amino acids. Written as DNA, the CDR3 is TGCGCCAGCAGCCGGGCGGGAGGGACAGATACGCAGTATTTT. This encodes CASSRAGGTDTQYF.

This sequence joins TRBV4-3 and TRBJ1-1, with 11 nucleotides matching TRBD1. CDR3 length: 16 amino acids. The junction had 4 bases not matched to a gene; V was cut back by 0 bases and J by 4 bases. Germline V gene data show CDR1 as LGHNA and CDR2 as YSLEER. The CDR3 bases are TGCGCCAGCAGCCAAGATCCCGGGACAGGGGGCACTGAAGCTTTCTTT. Translated, it gives CASSQDPGTGGTEAFF.

The chain recombines TRBV30 with TRBJ2-7; the D gene is possibly TRBD2 (6 bases). Trimming shortened V by 4 bases and J by 1 base, and 17 bases separated the two germline ends. Germline assignment: CDR1 GTSNPN and CDR2 SVGIG (reference sequence). This CDR3 comprises 15 residues. The CDR3 reads CAWTKAGQLSYEQYF. In DNA, the CDR3 is TGTGCCTGGACTAAAGCGGGCCAGTTATCCTACGAGCAGTACTTC.